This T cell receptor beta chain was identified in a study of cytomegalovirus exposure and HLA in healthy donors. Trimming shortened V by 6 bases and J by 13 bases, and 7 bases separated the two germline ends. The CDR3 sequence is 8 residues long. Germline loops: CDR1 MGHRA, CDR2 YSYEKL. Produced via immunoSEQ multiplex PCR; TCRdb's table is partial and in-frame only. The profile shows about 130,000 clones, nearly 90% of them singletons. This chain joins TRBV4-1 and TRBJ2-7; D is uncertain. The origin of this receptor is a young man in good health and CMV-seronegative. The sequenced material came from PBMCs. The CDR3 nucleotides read TGCGCCAGCAGGCGAACCTACTTC. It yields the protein CASRRTYF.